This T cell receptor (beta chain) was sequenced during a study of identical twins. TCRdb processed the 5' RACE reads anew with MiXCR; each CDR3 protein has one entry. The sample carries over 500,000 distinct CDR3 sequences, approximately 22% recorded once. This clonotype was seen a handful of times. The data also belong to a second study, concerning T cells expressing NK-cell markers. That report adds: The CD3+CD56-NKG2C+ fraction of a handful of donors was also led by these clonotypes.

The sample taken for sequencing was CD4+ T cells sorted from blood. This receptor was obtained from a woman under 30 in good health.

CDR3 residues: CASSLTDPYPPEAFF. For the CDR3, the DNA is TGCGCCAGCAGCTTGACCGACCCTTACCCCCCCGAAGCTTTCTTT. The chain combines TRBV5-1 with TRBJ1-1; the D is unclear. V was clipped by 1 base and J by 8 bases, with 18 bases between them. The V gene's germline CDR1 is SGHRS and CDR2 YFSETQ. This CDR3 is 15 amino acids long.